These 19 T cell receptor beta chains were all obtained from the same sample, sequenced in a study of shared clonotypes between healthy human individuals. The method was immunoSEQ multiplex PCR; TCRdb's version includes in-frame clones alone and lacks a portion of them. The repertoire holds 2 million to 2.5 million clones, with roughly 95% as singletons. What was sequenced was naive CD4+ T cells sorted from blood. The sample's subset: CD45RA+ positively selected. The receptors here all came from a man aged 18 to 29 in good health.

This rearrangement joins TRBV25-1 to TRBJ2-1, with 7 bases lining up with TRBD1. Trimming cost V 4 bases and J 3 bases; bases outside gene matches: 6. The CDR3 covers 15 residues. The V gene's germline CDR1 is MGHDK and CDR2 SYGVNS. The CDR3 DNA reads TGTGCCAGCAGTGTTTCGGGACAGATCTACAATGAGCAGTTCTTC. This encodes CASSVSGQIYNEQFF. Full variable domain (rest looked up from reference TRBV25-1 and TRBJ2-1): EADIYQTPRYLVIGTGKKITLECSQTMGHDKMYWYQQDPGMELHLIHYSYGVNSTEKGDLSSESTVSRIRTEHFPLTLESARPSHTSQYLCASSVSGQIYNEQFFGPGTRLTVL.

The V gene is TRBV27, the J gene TRBJ2-7; 11 bases align to TRBD2. Trimming took 4 bases from V and 2 from J; bases not matched to a gene: 4. Germline V gene lookup returns CDR1 MNHEY and CDR2 SMNVEV (reference sequence). The CDR3 has 15 amino acids. CDR3 region: CASSSIAGGTYEQYF. The CDR3 coding sequence is TGTGCCAGCAGTTCGATAGCGGGGGGGACCTACGAGCAGTACTTC.

This chain links TRBV11-2 with TRBJ1-2, with 10 nucleotides matching TRBD1. V shed 5 bases, J shed 5 bases, and the junction held 5 bases outside the gene matches. The V gene's germline CDR1 is SGHAT and CDR2 FQNNGV. This CDR3 has 14 residues. This chain's CDR3 is CASSTTGGDYGYTF. For the CDR3, the DNA is TGTGCCAGCAGCACGACAGGGGGCGATTATGGCTACACCTTC.

The rearrangement uses TRBV5-1 and TRBJ2-1; D gene ambiguous. CDR3 length: 14 amino acids. V was cut by 0 bases and J by 3 bases, with 7 bases left in between. CDR1 is SGHRS, CDR2 YFSETQ, per germline. This CDR3 is CASSLELYYNEQFF. In DNA form, the CDR3 reads TGCGCCAGCAGCTTGGAACTTTACTACAATGAGCAGTTCTTC.

CDR3 protein: CASSLAPGQIEKLFF. The DNA of the CDR3 is TGCGCCAGCAGCTTGGCACCGGGACAGATAGAAAAACTGTTTTTT. The chain uses TRBV5-1 and TRBJ1-4; TRBD1 aligns across 7 bases. The trim removed 0 bases at V and 8 bases at J, leaving 7 bases unmatched. The CDR3 is 15 residues long. Germline V gives CDR1 SGHRS, CDR2 YFSETQ.

The chain uses TRBV7-2 and TRBJ2-1, with TRBD1 matching 9 bases. The ends lost 7 bases at V and 3 bases at J; junction bases unmatched: 7. CDR3 size: 15 residues. The germline CDR1 and CDR2 sequences are SGHTA and FQGNSA. The CDR3 nucleotides read TGTGCCAGCACCCTGGACAGGGGTGACTACAATGAGCAGTTCTTC. It encodes CASTLDRGDYNEQFF.

About this clone itself: A read error may produce the germline difference seen at one junction end. The chain carries TRBV6-6 and TRBJ2-7; D may correspond to TRBD1 or TRBD2 (5 bases each). Germline V lookup: CDR1 MNHNY, CDR2 SVGAGI (reference sequence). The CDR3 is 14 amino acids. The CDR3 region is CASSYGTDSYGQYF. Here the CDR3 DNA reads TGTGCCAGCAGTTACGGGACGGACTCCTACGGGCAGTACTTC.

This clone was detected only once. The chain carries TRBV30 and TRBJ1-3, with D uncertain. This CDR3 contains 13 residues. In germline, CDR1 is GTSNPN, CDR2 SVGIG (reference sequence). V was trimmed by 4 bases and J by 0 bases, leaving 7 bases between them. The CDR3 loop reads CAWTGPSGNTIYF. For the CDR3, the DNA is TGTGCCTGGACAGGTCCCTCTGGAAACACCATATATTTT.

Points on this clone: A junction boundary mismatches the germline segment, possibly from a read error. V usage is TRBV2 and J usage is TRBJ2-2; 8 positions agree with TRBD1. The germline gives CDR1 SNHLY, CDR2 FYNNEI. The CDR3 has 17 residues. Here the CDR3 reads CASREDRGGLNTGELFF. The CDR3 DNA follows: TGTGCCAGCAGAGAAGACAGGGGTGGGTTGAACACCGGGGAGCTGTTTTTT.

The chain joins TRBV5-6 to TRBJ1-2; D call uncertain. Germline CDR1 and CDR2: SGHDT and YYEEEE. The CDR3 spans 15 residues. V gave up 4 bases and J gave up 4 bases, with 17 bases separating them. CDR3 residues: CASSPPLRAAYGYTF. CDR3 DNA: TGTGCCAGCAGCCCACCGTTGAGGGCGGCCTATGGCTACACCTTC.

CDR3 bases: TGTGCCAGCAGCCTAAGGACAGGGTTGGCCAAAAACATTCAGTACTTC. Its protein is CASSLRTGLAKNIQYF. The chain joins TRBV7-2 to TRBJ2-4; 8 bases are shared with TRBD1. This CDR3 has 16 amino acids. Germline V CDR1 and CDR2: SGHTA, FQGNSA. The J segment lost 1 base and the V segment lost 5 bases, leaving 7 bases of the junction unmatched.

As for this clone: In the same sample, other DNA sequences code for this CDR3. The rearrangement joins TRBV5-1 to TRBJ1-2; 7 nucleotides agree with TRBD1. The germline V gene encodes CDR1 SGHRS and CDR2 YFSETQ. V lost 4 bases to trimming and J lost 3 bases; unmatched junction nucleotides: 3. The CDR3 consists of 13 residues. In nucleotides, the CDR3 is TGCGCCAGCAGCACCACAGGGGACTATGGCTACACCTTC. Protein product: CASSTTGDYGYTF.

The chain employs TRBV6-5 and TRBJ2-3; no definite D call. Deletions cut 4 bases from V and 4 bases from J, with 12 bases between. Germline V lookup: CDR1 MNHEY, CDR2 SVGAGI. There are 14 residues in the CDR3. Here the CDR3 reads CASSSRLSADTQYF. CDR3 coding DNA: TGTGCCAGCAGTTCAAGACTGTCGGCAGATACGCAGTATTTT.

The rearrangement joins TRBV19 to TRBJ1-3; D not resolved. Trimming removed 6 bases from V and 0 bases from J, with 15 bases in between. This CDR3 comprises 16 residues. Germline V gene sequence: CDR1 LNHDA, CDR2 SQIVND (reference sequence). CDR3 in amino acids: CASSPLTLSSGNTIYF. The DNA for the CDR3 is TGTGCCAGTAGCCCTCTGACACTCAGCTCTGGAAACACCATATATTTT. Complete variable domain (other parts from reference TRBV19 and TRBJ1-3): DGGITQSPKYLFRKEGQNVTLSCEQNLNHDAMYWYRQDPGQGLRLIYYSQIVNDFQKGDIAEGYSVSREKKESFPLTVTSAQKNPTAFYLCASSPLTLSSGNTIYFGEGSWLTVV.

The chain uses TRBV5-1 and TRBJ1-4; TRBD1 matches 7 bases. The CDR3 contains 16 residues. Trimming took 0 bases from V and 8 from J; bases not matched to a gene: 10. From germline, CDR1 is SGHRS and CDR2 YFSETQ. The chain's CDR3 is CASSLDPTGQGEKLFF. As DNA, the CDR3 is TGCGCCAGCAGCTTGGACCCGACAGGGCAAGGAGAAAAACTGTTTTTT.

The genes are TRBV5-8 and TRBJ1-5, with D maybe TRBD1 (5 bases). The germline gives CDR1 SGHTS, CDR2 YDEGEE. The CDR3 length is 15 residues. The ends were cut back, 1 base at V and 4 bases at J, with 12 bases in the middle. CDR3 sequence (DNA): TGTGCCAGCAGCTTGCAGGGACTCGTGAATCAGCCCCAGCATTTT. Translated: CASSLQGLVNQPQHF.

The chain uses TRBV6-1 and TRBJ2-1; D might be TRBD2 (6 bases). This CDR3 is 16 amino acids long. Looked up from germline, CDR1 is MNHNS and CDR2 is SASEGT. Trimming shortened V by 3 bases and J by 7 bases, and 19 bases separated the two germline ends. The CDR3 here is CASSDFRAGKWNEQFF. The DNA for the CDR3 is TGTGCCAGCAGTGACTTTCGCGCGGGAAAGTGGAATGAGCAGTTCTTC.

The chain carries TRBV27 and TRBJ1-5; 7 bases align to TRBD1. The CDR3 runs to 15 residues. Trimming cost V 5 bases and J 5 bases; bases outside gene matches: 9. Germline CDR1 reads MNHEY; CDR2 reads SMNVEV (reference sequence). The CDR3 bases are TGTGCCAGCAGTCCCGAATCGACAGGGTATCAGCCCCAGCATTTT. As protein: CASSPESTGYQPQHF.

The chain employs TRBV4-2 and TRBJ1-1, with a tentative D call TRBD1 (6 bases). The CDR3 length is 15 residues. The germline V gene has CDR1 LGHNA and CDR2 YNFKEQ. The V gene lost 1 base and the J gene lost 1 base, with 10 bases spanning the gap. CDR3 in DNA: TGTGCCAGCAGCCAAGCCGGGACACCGAACACTGAAGCTTTCTTT. Its translation: CASSQAGTPNTEAFF.